Below are 17 T cell receptor beta chains sequenced from a single sample in a study of T cell repertoires in cytomegalovirus infection. TCRdb independently ran MiXCR on the reads; one entry per CDR3 protein. The sample lists approximately 730,000 distinct CDR3 sequences; almost 30% were seen once. These receptors' antigens are unknown. This specimen was cultured CD8+ T cells from PBMCs, taken from culture after CMV antigen stimulation. Receptors were obtained from a human donor in good health (CMV status not recorded). Some clones in this sample may be carry-over from other donors' samples.

Regarding this clonotype: The junction and the germline gene differ at one end; a read error may be behind it. The chain joins TRBV7-9 to TRBJ2-2; D remains unclear. CDR1 and CDR2 from the germline V gene are SEHNR and FQNEAQ (reference sequence). The CDR3 consists of 12 residues. DNA of the CDR3: TGTACCAGCAGCCCCGACACCGGGGAGCTGTTTTTT. Translation gives CTSSPDTGELFF.

The rearrangement joins TRBV10-3 to TRBJ1-6, with TRBD1 matching 10 bases. J was trimmed by 7 bases and V by 6 bases; bases with no gene match: 0. The germline gives CDR1 ENHRY, CDR2 SYGVKD. The CDR3 consists of 13 residues. CDR3 sequence: CAIRGQGNSPLHF. The CDR3 DNA reads TGTGCCATCAGGGGACAGGGGAATTCACCCCTCCACTTT.

This chain connects TRBV27 to TRBJ2-2; D might be TRBD2 (6 bases). Germline CDR1 is MNHEY and CDR2 is SMNVEV (reference sequence). V was shortened by 3 bases and J by 7 bases, with 12 bases between the two germline ends. CDR3 length equals 14 residues. The CDR3 DNA reads TGTGCCAGCAGTTTTAGAGGAGGGTTCGGGGAGCTGTTTTTT. This gives the protein CASSFRGGFGELFF.

This chain connects TRBV6-2 or TRBV6-3 to TRBJ1-5; 7 positions agree with TRBD1. The V and J ends lost 0 bases and 0 bases, in that order; junction bases with no gene match: 5. CDR1 is MNHEY, CDR2 SVGEGT, per germline. The CDR3 extends over 17 amino acids. The CDR3 DNA reads TGTGCCAGCAGTTACTCGACAGGGATTTATAGCAATCAGCCCCAGCATTTT. Its translation is CASSYSTGIYSNQPQHF.

Ten or more counts support this clonotype. V and J are TRBV7-2 and TRBJ2-3; D gene ambiguous. The V gene lost 1 base and the J gene lost 2 bases, with 13 bases spanning the gap. CDR3 length equals 16 residues. Germline V gene lookup returns CDR1 SGHTA and CDR2 FQGNSA. CDR3: CASSLGRAATTDTQYF. The DNA of the CDR3 is TGTGCCAGCAGCTTAGGTCGGGCAGCCACCACAGATACGCAGTATTTT.

In this sample, this clonotype turned up a few times. The chain carries TRBV19 and TRBJ1-1; D gene unclear. The V gene lost 3 bases and the J gene lost 0 bases, with 11 bases spanning the gap. CDR1 LNHDA and CDR2 SQIVND come from the germline V gene (reference sequence). The CDR3 covers 15 residues. The CDR3 here is CASSIGLVMNTEAFF. CDR3 coding DNA: TGTGCCAGTAGTATTGGGTTGGTGATGAACACTGAAGCTTTCTTT.

The CDR3: CASSWGTGDYGYTF. CDR3 sequence (DNA): TGTGCCAGCAGTTGGGGGACAGGGGACTATGGCTACACCTTC. V gene TRBV12-3 or TRBV12-4 combines with J gene TRBJ1-2; 10 bases are shared with TRBD1. CDR3 length: 14 residues. The junction had 2 bases not matched to a gene; V was cut back by 4 bases and J by 3 bases.

This chain links TRBV7-9 with TRBJ1-2; D might be TRBD1 (6 bases). Trimming shortened V by 5 bases and J by 1 base, and 14 bases separated the two germline ends. CDR3 length: 15 amino acids. Germline V gene lookup returns CDR1 SEHNR and CDR2 FQNEAQ (reference sequence). The CDR3 DNA sequence: TGTGCCAGCAGCCAACAGGGAGTTCATAACTATGGCTACACCTTC. Protein: CASSQQGVHNYGYTF. Full variable domain (remainder filled in from reference TRBV7-9 and TRBJ1-2): DTGVSQNPRHKITKRGQNVTFRCDPISEHNRLYWYRQTLGQGPEFLTYFQNEAQLEKSRLLSDRFSAERPKGSFSTLEIQRTEQGDSAMYLCASSQQGVHNYGYTFGSGTRLTVV.

The CDR3 spells CASSRRDSIIDGYTF. The CDR3 DNA follows: TGTGCCAGCAGTCGGAGGGACAGCATTATAGATGGCTACACCTTC. The V call is TRBV9, the J call TRBJ1-2; 7 positions match TRBD1. This CDR3 comprises 15 residues. Germline CDR1 reads SGDLS; CDR2 reads YYNGEE. With V trimmed by 5 bases and J by 6 bases, 13 bases remained unmatched.

This clonotype was found once. Its ends do not fully match the called genes, so a read error is possible. This sequence joins TRBV14 and TRBJ2-1; 7 nucleotides align to TRBD1. The CDR3 runs 13 residues. The germline V gene has CDR1 SGHDN and CDR2 FVKESK. CDR3 sequence: CASRGKVYNEQFF. The CDR3 DNA sequence: TGTGCTAGCAGGGGGAAAGTGTACAATGAGCAGTTCTTC. Supplemented by reference TRBV14 and TRBJ2-1, the full variable domain reads EAGVTQFPSHSVIEKGQTVTLRCDPISGHDNLYWYRRVMGKEIKFLLHFVKESKQDESGMPNNRFLAERTGGTYSTLKVQPAELEDSGVYFCASRGKVYNEQFFGPGTRLTVL.

This clonotype was detected a few times. The chain joins TRBV7-9 to TRBJ1-1; D not resolved. V lost 5 bases and J 5 bases, leaving 15 bases between the germline ends. Germline CDR1 is SEHNR and CDR2 is FQNEAQ (reference sequence). The CDR3 consists of 14 residues. The CDR3 loop reads CASSGPGLGTEAFF. CDR3 in DNA: TGTGCCAGCAGCGGTCCGGGCTTAGGAACTGAAGCTTTCTTT.

This sequence joins TRBV6-6 and TRBJ1-5; no firm D call. V was shortened by 6 bases and J by 3 bases, with 15 bases between the two germline ends. CDR1 and CDR2 from the germline V gene are MNHNY and SVGAGI (reference sequence). This CDR3 spans 15 amino acids. The CDR3 is CASSLRFWDNQPQHF. The CDR3 bases are TGTGCCAGCAGCCTCAGGTTCTGGGACAATCAGCCCCAGCATTTT.

This clonotype was detected many times. The V call is TRBV19, the J call TRBJ1-5; the D is unclear. V was shortened by 4 bases and J by 1 base, with 8 bases between the two germline ends. The CDR3 totals 14 residues. In germline, CDR1 is LNHDA, CDR2 SQIVND (reference sequence). The CDR3 protein is CASSRGWSNQPQHF. CDR3 DNA sequence: TGTGCCAGTAGTAGAGGGTGGAGCAATCAGCCCCAGCATTTT.

V usage is TRBV6-1 and J usage is TRBJ2-1, with unresolved D. CDR1 is MNHNS, CDR2 SASEGT, per germline. CDR3 length: 13 residues. V was clipped by 8 bases and J by 5 bases, with 13 bases between them. The CDR3 DNA reads TGTGCCAGCGCACAGTCCTACGACAATGAGCAGTTCTTC. Amino acids: CASAQSYDNEQFF.

This clonotype was picked up a small number of times. This chain joins TRBV15 and TRBJ2-3; D uncertain. The V gene lost 6 bases and the J gene lost 8 bases, with 12 bases spanning the gap. The CDR3 contains 12 residues. Germline V gives CDR1 LNHNV, CDR2 YYDKDF (reference sequence). CDR3 sequence: CATRSSVGTQYF. CDR3 sequence (DNA): TGTGCCACCAGATCTTCTGTAGGTACGCAGTATTTT.

The V gene is TRBV6-2 or TRBV6-3, the J gene TRBJ2-5, with D perhaps assigned TRBD1 or TRBD2 (5 bases each). CDR1 and CDR2 (germline): MNHEY, SVGEGT. V was pared by 4 bases and J by 3 bases, with 15 bases between. The CDR3 has 15 residues. The CDR3 spells CASSLTTRGEETQYF. DNA of the CDR3: TGTGCCAGCAGTTTAACTACTAGGGGAGAAGAGACCCAGTACTTC.

Written as DNA, the CDR3 is TGTGCCAGCAGGGGTCTAGCGGGGCCCCAGACCCAGTACTTC. Protein: CASRGLAGPQTQYF. This chain connects TRBV2 to TRBJ2-5; TRBD2 aligns across 9 bases. CDR1 SNHLY and CDR2 FYNNEI come from the germline V gene. J was trimmed by 6 bases and V by 6 bases; bases with no gene match: 8. The CDR3 has 14 residues.